This TCR beta chain was retrieved from a study of blood T cell repertoires in COVID-19. Study as a whole: Samples taken during acute and convalescent COVID-19 were collected in the United States, Italy and Spain.

CDR1 SGHNT and CDR2 YYREEE come from the germline V gene (reference sequence). V was pared by 4 bases and J by 5 bases, with 18 bases between. The CDR3 runs to 15 residues. Patients at the Seattle site were enrolled during active infection and followed longitudinally. This clone was observed once. Authors' methods: Amplification of reference gene primers provided the estimated nucleated cell counts. Libraries were prepared by immunoSEQ multiplex PCR; TCRdb keeps only in-frame clonotypes and omits some of them. That table supplies the V and J calls and clone size; D and trimming were determined from the DNA. The sample has approximately 200,000 clones; roughly 77% are singletons.

The V call is TRBV5-4, the J call TRBJ2-5, with a possible D match to TRBD1 (5 bases). The clonotype comes from a woman aged 80 or over with COVID-19, enrolled during active disease. Specimen: peripheral blood. The CDR3 here is CASSADMVEAETQYF. CDR3 DNA: TGTGCCAGCAGCGCGGACATGGTTGAAGCGGAGACCCAGTACTTC.